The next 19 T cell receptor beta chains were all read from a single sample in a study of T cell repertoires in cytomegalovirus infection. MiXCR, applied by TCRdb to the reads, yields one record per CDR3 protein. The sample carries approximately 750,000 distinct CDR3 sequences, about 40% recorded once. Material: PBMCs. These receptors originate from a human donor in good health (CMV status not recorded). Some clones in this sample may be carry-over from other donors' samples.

CDR3 bases: TGTGCCAGCAGCTTGAAGGGAGCGGGAGTGGGTTACGAGCAGTACTTC. It encodes CASSLKGAGVGYEQYF. J is TRBJ2-7 and V is TRBV5-4, with 8 bases lining up with TRBD2. CDR1 is SGHNT, CDR2 YYREEE, per germline (reference sequence). V lost 1 base to trimming and J lost 4 bases; unmatched junction nucleotides: 10. The CDR3 length is 16 residues.

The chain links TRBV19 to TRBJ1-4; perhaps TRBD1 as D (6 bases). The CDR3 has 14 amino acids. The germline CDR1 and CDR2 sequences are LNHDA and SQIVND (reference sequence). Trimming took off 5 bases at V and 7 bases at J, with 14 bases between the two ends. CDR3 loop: CASSQQGGGEKLFF. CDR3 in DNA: TGTGCCAGTAGTCAACAGGGAGGAGGTGAAAAACTGTTTTTT.

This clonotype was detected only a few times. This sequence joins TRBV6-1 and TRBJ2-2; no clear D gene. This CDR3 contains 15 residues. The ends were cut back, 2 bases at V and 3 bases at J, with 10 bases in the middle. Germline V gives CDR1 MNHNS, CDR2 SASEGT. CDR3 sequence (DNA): TGTGCCAGCAGTGAATTTGTAGGGTACACCGGGGAGCTGTTTTTT. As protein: CASSEFVGYTGELFF.

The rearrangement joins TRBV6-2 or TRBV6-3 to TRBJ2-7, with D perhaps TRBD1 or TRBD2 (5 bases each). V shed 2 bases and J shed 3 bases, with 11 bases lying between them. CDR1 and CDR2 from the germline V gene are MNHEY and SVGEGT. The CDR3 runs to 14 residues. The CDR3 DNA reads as TGTGCCAGCAGTTACCTTGTGGGGGACTACGAGCAGTACTTC. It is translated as CASSYLVGDYEQYF.

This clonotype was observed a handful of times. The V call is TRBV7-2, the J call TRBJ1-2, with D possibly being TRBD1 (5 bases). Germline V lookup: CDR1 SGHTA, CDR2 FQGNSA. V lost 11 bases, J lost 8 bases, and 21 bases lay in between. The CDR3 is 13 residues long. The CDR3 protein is CAGGLHPLGGYTF. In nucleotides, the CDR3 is TGTGCCGGGGGGTTACACCCTCTCGGGGGCTACACCTTC.

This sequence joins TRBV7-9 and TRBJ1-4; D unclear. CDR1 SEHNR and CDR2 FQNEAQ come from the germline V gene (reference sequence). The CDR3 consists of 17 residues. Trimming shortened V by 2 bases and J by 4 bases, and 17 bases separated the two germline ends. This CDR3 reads CASSLFGQRWGNEKLFF. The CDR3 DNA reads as TGTGCCAGCAGCTTATTCGGGCAGCGGTGGGGTAATGAAAAACTGTTTTTT. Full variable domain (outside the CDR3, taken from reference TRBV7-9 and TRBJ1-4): DTGVSQNPRHKITKRGQNVTFRCDPISEHNRLYWYRQTLGQGPEFLTYFQNEAQLEKSRLLSDRFSAERPKGSFSTLEIQRTEQGDSAMYLCASSLFGQRWGNEKLFFGSGTQLSVL.

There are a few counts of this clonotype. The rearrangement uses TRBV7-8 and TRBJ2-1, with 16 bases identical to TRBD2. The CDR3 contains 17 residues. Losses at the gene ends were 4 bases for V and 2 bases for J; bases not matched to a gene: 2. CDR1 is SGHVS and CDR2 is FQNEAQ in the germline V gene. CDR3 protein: CASSWGLAGGPYNEQFF. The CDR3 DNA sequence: TGTGCCAGCAGCTGGGGACTAGCGGGAGGGCCCTACAATGAGCAGTTCTTC.

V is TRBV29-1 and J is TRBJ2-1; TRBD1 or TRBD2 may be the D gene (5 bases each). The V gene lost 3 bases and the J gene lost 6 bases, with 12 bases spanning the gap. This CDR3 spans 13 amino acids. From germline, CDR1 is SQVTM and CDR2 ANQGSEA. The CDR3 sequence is CSVERGSGNEQFF. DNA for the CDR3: TGCAGCGTTGAGAGGGGTTCGGGCAATGAGCAGTTCTTC.

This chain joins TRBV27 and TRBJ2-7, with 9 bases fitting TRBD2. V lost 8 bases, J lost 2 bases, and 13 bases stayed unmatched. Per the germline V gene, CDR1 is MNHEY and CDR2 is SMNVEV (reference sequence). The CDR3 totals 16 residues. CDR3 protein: CASHPVAGDTTYEQYF. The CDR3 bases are TGTGCCAGCCATCCCGTAGCGGGAGACACAACCTACGAGCAGTACTTC.

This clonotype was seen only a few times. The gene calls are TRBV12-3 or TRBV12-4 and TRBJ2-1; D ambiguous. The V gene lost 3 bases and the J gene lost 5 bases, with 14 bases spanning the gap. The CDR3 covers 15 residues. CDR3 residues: CASSFRSGFHNEQFF. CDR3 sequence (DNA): TGTGCCAGCAGTTTTCGGTCGGGCTTCCACAATGAGCAGTTCTTC.

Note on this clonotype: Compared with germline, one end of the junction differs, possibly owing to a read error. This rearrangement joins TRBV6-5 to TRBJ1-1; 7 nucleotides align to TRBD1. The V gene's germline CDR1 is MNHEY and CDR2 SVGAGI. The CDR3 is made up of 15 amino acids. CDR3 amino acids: CASSYSGTVNTEAFF. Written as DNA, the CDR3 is TGCGCCAGCAGTTATTCCGGGACAGTGAACACTGAAGCTTTCTTT.

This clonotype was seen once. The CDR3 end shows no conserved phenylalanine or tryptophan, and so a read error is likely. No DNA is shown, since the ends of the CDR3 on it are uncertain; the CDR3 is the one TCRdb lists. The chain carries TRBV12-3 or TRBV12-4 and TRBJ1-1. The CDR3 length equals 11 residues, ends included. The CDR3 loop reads CASSLNAESCC.

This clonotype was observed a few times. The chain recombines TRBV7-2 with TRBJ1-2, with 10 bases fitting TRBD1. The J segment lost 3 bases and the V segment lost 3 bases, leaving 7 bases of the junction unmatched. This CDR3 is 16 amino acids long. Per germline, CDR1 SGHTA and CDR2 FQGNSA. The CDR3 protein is CASSFHRDRGYYGYTF. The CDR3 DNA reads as TGTGCCAGCAGCTTTCACCGGGACAGGGGTTACTATGGCTACACCTTC.

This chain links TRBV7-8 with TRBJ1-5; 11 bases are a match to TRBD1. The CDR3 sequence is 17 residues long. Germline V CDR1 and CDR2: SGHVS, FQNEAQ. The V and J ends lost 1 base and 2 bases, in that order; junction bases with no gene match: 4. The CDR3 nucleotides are TGTGCCAGCAGCTTAGGAATGGGACAGGGGGGCAATCAGCCCCAGCATTTT. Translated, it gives CASSLGMGQGGNQPQHF.

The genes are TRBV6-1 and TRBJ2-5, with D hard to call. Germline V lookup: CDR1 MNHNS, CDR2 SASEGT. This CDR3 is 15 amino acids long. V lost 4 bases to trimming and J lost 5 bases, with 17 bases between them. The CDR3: CASSGYWGQTETQYF. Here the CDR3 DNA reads TGTGCCAGCAGTGGTTACTGGGGTCAAACGGAGACCCAGTACTTC.

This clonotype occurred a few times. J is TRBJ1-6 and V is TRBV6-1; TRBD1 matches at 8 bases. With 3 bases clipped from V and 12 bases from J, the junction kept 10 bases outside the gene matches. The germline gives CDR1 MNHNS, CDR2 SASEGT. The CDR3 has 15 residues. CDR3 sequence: CASSDNPGGTLPLHF. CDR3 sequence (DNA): TGTGCCAGCAGTGATAACCCAGGGGGCACTTTACCCCTCCACTTT.

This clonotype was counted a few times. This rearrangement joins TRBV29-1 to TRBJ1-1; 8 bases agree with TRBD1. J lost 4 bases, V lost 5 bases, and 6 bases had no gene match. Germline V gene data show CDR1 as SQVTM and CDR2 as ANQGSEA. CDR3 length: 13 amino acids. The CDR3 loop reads CSVQQGGGTEAFF. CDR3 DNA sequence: TGCAGCGTTCAACAGGGGGGTGGCACTGAAGCTTTCTTT.

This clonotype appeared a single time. The CDR3 loop is CATSRGPETGGNGYTF. In DNA, the CDR3 is TGTGCCACCAGCAGAGGTCCAGAGACAGGGGGCAATGGCTACACCTTC. This chain uses TRBV15 with TRBJ1-2; 10 bases are shared with TRBD1. V lost 1 base and J lost 6; bases outside the gene matches: 8. Per germline, CDR1 LNHNV and CDR2 YYDKDF (reference sequence). This CDR3 spans 16 amino acids.

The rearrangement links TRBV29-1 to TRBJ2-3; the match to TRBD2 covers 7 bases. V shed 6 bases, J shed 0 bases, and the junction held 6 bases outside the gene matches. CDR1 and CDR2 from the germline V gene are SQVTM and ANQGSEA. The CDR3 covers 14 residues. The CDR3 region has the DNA TGCAGCGTGGGGGGGAGCGGAAGCACAGATACGCAGTATTTT. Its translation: CSVGGSGSTDTQYF.